Given below is one T cell receptor (beta chain) in context. The data stem from a study of T cell responses to AZD1222 COVID-19 vaccine. Sequencing used immunoSEQ multiplex PCR; TCRdb keeps in-frame clones, though not all of them. The sample consists of more than 90,000 clones, about 88% of them appearing once. This CDR3 is 13 amino acids long. The V and J ends lost 2 bases and 6 bases respectively, with 11 bases between them. The germline CDR1 and CDR2 sequences are ENHRY and SYGVKD. The clonotype was recovered from an adult in good health. The chain is built from TRBV10-3 and TRBJ2-7; the D is unclear. The sequencing used peripheral blood, collected on day 0 of AZD1222 vaccination. This CDR3 reads CAISEVYLGEQYF. In DNA form, the CDR3 reads TGTGCCATCAGTGAGGTATACTTGGGCGAGCAGTACTTC.